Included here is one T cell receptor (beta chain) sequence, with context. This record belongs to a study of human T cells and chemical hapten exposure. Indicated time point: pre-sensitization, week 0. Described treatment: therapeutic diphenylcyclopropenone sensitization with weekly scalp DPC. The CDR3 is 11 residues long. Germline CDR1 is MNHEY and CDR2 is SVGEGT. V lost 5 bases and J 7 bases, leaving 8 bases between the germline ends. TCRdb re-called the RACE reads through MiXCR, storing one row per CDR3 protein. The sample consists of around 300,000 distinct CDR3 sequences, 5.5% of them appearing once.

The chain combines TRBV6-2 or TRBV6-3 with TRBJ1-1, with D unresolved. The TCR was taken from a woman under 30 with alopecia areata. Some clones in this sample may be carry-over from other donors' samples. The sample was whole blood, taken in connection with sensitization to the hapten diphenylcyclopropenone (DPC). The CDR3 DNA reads TGTGCCAGCAGTCAGAACTTTGAAGCTTTCTTT. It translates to CASSQNFEAFF.